This section outlines one TCR beta chain sequence together with its context. Clones were read by immunoSEQ multiplex PCR, and TCRdb kept only the in-frame ones, dropping some. The sample lists 250,000 to 350,000 clones, 84% seen once, with about 1.5% in the top ten. The V end was cut by 3 bases, the J end by 1 base, with 9 bases between. CDR1 and CDR2 from the germline V gene are MDHEN and SYDVKM. This CDR3 is 14 amino acids long. This specimen comes from a study of blood T cell repertoires in COVID-19. About the study: Specimens from acute and convalescent COVID-19 originated in the United States, Italy and Spain.

Enrolled during active infection, Seattle patients were then followed longitudinally. The TCR originated in a human donor with COVID-19, enrolled during active disease. The donor label of this sample is uncertain. The chain combines TRBV28 with TRBJ1-1, with D uncertain. Sequenced sample: peripheral blood. Here the CDR3 DNA reads TGTGCCAGCAGTTTCACTGGGCAGAACACTGAAGCTTTCTTT. Its protein product is CASSFTGQNTEAFF.